Each of the 25 T cell receptor beta chains below was sequenced from the same sample in a study of cytomegalovirus exposure and HLA in healthy donors. Primers for the PCR totalled 60 Vbeta and 13 Jbeta. The data were produced by immunoSEQ multiplex PCR, yet TCRdb's version contains in-frame clones alone and is incomplete. The sample lists about 210,000 clones; about 79% were seen once. Sequenced sample: PBMCs. These receptors were obtained from a male donor in good health and CMV-seronegative.

This sequence joins TRBV10-3 and TRBJ2-1, with D uncertain. Germline CDR1 reads ENHRY; CDR2 reads SYGVKD. The CDR3 has 15 residues. V was cut by 0 bases and J by 0 bases, with 6 bases left in between. The CDR3 is CAISESSSSYNEQFF. CDR3 in DNA: TGTGCCATCAGTGAGTCCTCGAGCTCCTACAATGAGCAGTTCTTC.

The chain employs TRBV9 and TRBJ2-1; weak D call: TRBD1 (5 bases). Trimming stripped 0 bases from V and 5 bases from J, with 9 bases between. Per the germline V gene, CDR1 is SGDLS and CDR2 is YYNGEE. The CDR3 spans 14 residues. The CDR3 loop reads CASSVEDMDNEQFF. Here the CDR3 DNA reads TGTGCCAGCAGCGTAGAGGACATGGACAATGAGCAGTTCTTC.

In this sample, this clone turned up a few times. This chain links TRBV29-1 with TRBJ2-7; TRBD1 might be the D (5 bases). V gave up 4 bases and J gave up 1 base, with 11 bases separating them. Germline CDR1 and CDR2: SQVTM and ANQGSEA. This CDR3 is 13 amino acids long. The DNA for the CDR3 is TGCAGCGTTGGGTTGGACAATTCCTACGAGCAGTACTTC. The encoded protein is CSVGLDNSYEQYF.

In its sample, this clone was seen a few times. J is TRBJ2-7 and V is TRBV30; TRBD2 agrees at 9 bases. Germline V gene sequence: CDR1 GTSNPN, CDR2 SVGIG (reference sequence). The CDR3 loop spans 16 amino acids. The J segment lost 6 bases and the V segment lost 0 bases, leaving 12 bases of the junction unmatched. This CDR3 is CAWSVGAGGYRTEQYF. CDR3 bases: TGTGCCTGGAGTGTAGGGGCGGGAGGGTATCGAACCGAGCAGTACTTC.

This clone has a single count. J is TRBJ2-2 and V is TRBV4-3; tentative D call: TRBD2 (5 bases). This CDR3 spans 17 amino acids. Germline CDR1 is LGHNA and CDR2 is YSLEER. V lost 4 bases, J lost 7 bases, and 22 bases lay in between. The CDR3 bases are TGCGCCAGCAGCCCATTAAAGGGAGCGGAGGTGGGCGGGGAGCTGTTTTTT. The encoded protein is CASSPLKGAEVGGELFF.

V gene TRBV18 combines with J gene TRBJ2-1, with a possible D match to TRBD1 (6 bases). Between the trimmed V and J ends, which lost 6 bases and 0 bases, there was a span of 12 bases. This CDR3 contains 15 residues. CDR1 is KGHSH, CDR2 LQKENI, per germline. Here the CDR3 reads CASSQGSPSYNEQFF. For the CDR3, the DNA is TGTGCCAGCTCCCAGGGGTCCCCCTCCTACAATGAGCAGTTCTTC.

The chain couples TRBV11-1 to TRBJ2-7; TRBD2 matches at 7 bases. The CDR3 sequence is 15 residues long. The V and J ends lost 0 bases and 0 bases, in that order; junction bases with no gene match: 2. Germline CDR1 and CDR2: SGHAT and FQDESV (reference sequence). CDR3 coding DNA: TGTGCCAGCAGCTTAGCTCTAGCGGACTCCTACGAGCAGTACTTC. The encoded protein is CASSLALADSYEQYF.

J is TRBJ1-1 and V is TRBV30; the D gene is possibly TRBD1 (5 bases). Trimming shortened V by 1 base and J by 1 base, and 7 bases separated the two germline ends. Looked up from germline, CDR1 is GTSNPN and CDR2 is SVGIG (reference sequence). The CDR3 has 13 amino acids. The CDR3 sequence is CAWSGQTNTEAFF. In DNA form, the CDR3 reads TGTGCCTGGAGTGGACAGACGAACACTGAAGCTTTCTTT.

V gene TRBV7-8 combines with J gene TRBJ2-2; 9 positions agree with TRBD1. CDR3 size: 15 residues. The J segment lost 6 bases and the V segment lost 1 base, leaving 3 bases of the junction unmatched. CDR1 is SGHVS and CDR2 is FQNEAQ in the germline V gene. Written as DNA, the CDR3 is TGTGCCAGCAGCTTAGGGACAGGGGTTGCCGGGGAGCTGTTTTTT. It codes for CASSLGTGVAGELFF.

In nucleotides, the CDR3 is TGTGCCAGCAGTTCCCCGGGGGAGCAGTTCTTC. Translating it yields CASSSPGEQFF. The rearrangement uses TRBV28 and TRBJ2-1; tentatively, D is TRBD2 (5 bases). Germline V gene sequence: CDR1 MDHEN, CDR2 SYDVKM. This CDR3 is built from 11 residues. V was pared by 4 bases and J by 10 bases, with 8 bases between.

V gene TRBV27 combines with J gene TRBJ2-7; 7 nucleotides align to TRBD1. This CDR3 is 15 amino acids long. In germline, CDR1 is MNHEY, CDR2 SMNVEV (reference sequence). J was trimmed by 0 bases and V by 5 bases; bases with no gene match: 7. In DNA, the CDR3 is TGTGCCAGCAGTCAGTGGACAGGCGGCTCCTACGAGCAGTACTTC. Its protein is CASSQWTGGSYEQYF.

This chain links TRBV19 with TRBJ2-2; the D is unclear. The V gene's germline CDR1 is LNHDA and CDR2 SQIVND (reference sequence). The ends were cut back, 3 bases at V and 4 bases at J, with 12 bases in the middle. This CDR3 comprises 15 residues. In nucleotides, the CDR3 is TGTGCCAGTAGTATTGCAGGATCGGCCACCGGGGAGCTGTTTTTT. It specifies CASSIAGSATGELFF.

The chain combines TRBV7-9 with TRBJ2-1; TRBD2 is a possible D gene (6 bases). This CDR3 has 15 amino acids. Germline CDR1 reads SEHNR; CDR2 reads FQNEAQ (reference sequence). Trimming cost V 6 bases and J 8 bases, with 20 bases left between them. The CDR3 here is CASRARGIGHDEQFF. CDR3 DNA sequence: TGTGCCAGCAGAGCCCGGGGGATAGGGCACGATGAGCAGTTCTTC.

The chain has TRBV15 and TRBJ2-7, with TRBD2 matching over 7 bases. The germline V gene encodes CDR1 LNHNV and CDR2 YYDKDF (reference sequence). The CDR3 extends over 15 amino acids. Trimming removed 3 bases from V and 3 bases from J; junction bases left unmatched: 8. The DNA for the CDR3 is TGTGCCACCAGCAGCCCCGGGAGGTCCGACTACGAGCAGTACTTC. Its protein is CATSSPGRSDYEQYF.

This clone was found once. V is TRBV30 and J is TRBJ1-4, with D perhaps matching TRBD1 (6 bases). Germline V gene lookup returns CDR1 GTSNPN and CDR2 SVGIG (reference sequence). V was trimmed by 3 bases and J by 8 bases, leaving 16 bases between them. The CDR3 totals 14 residues. The DNA for the CDR3 is TGTGCCTGGAGGGAAGGGGGGGCGACGGAAAAACTGTTTTTT. Amino acid sequence: CAWREGGATEKLFF.

This clone was counted a few times. This rearrangement joins TRBV7-9 to TRBJ1-1; TRBD1 matches at 9 bases. The ends lost 4 bases at V and 3 bases at J; junction bases unmatched: 0. This CDR3 comprises 13 residues. The germline V gene encodes CDR1 SEHNR and CDR2 FQNEAQ (reference sequence). The CDR3 nucleotides are TGTGCCAGCAGCTGGACAGGGGACACTGAAGCTTTCTTT. Translated: CASSWTGDTEAFF.

The rearrangement joins TRBV27 to TRBJ2-7; 12 bases agree with TRBD1. This CDR3 has 15 residues. CDR1 and CDR2 from the germline V gene are MNHEY and SMNVEV (reference sequence). V lost 5 bases and J lost 5; bases outside the gene matches: 7. This chain's CDR3 is CASSRPGTGGHEQYF. The CDR3 DNA is TGTGCCAGCAGTCGCCCCGGGACAGGGGGCCACGAGCAGTACTTC.

The V call is TRBV13, the J call TRBJ2-2; a possible D gene is TRBD2 (6 bases). Germline-derived CDR1 and CDR2 are PRHDT and FYEKMQ (reference sequence). V shed 2 bases and J shed 4 bases, with 11 bases lying between them. The CDR3 spans 15 residues. This chain's CDR3 is CASSLSGEVTGELFF. The CDR3 DNA reads TGTGCCAGCAGCTTATCTGGGGAGGTCACCGGGGAGCTGTTTTTT.

The chain employs TRBV5-1 and TRBJ2-1, with D possibly TRBD1 on 6 matching bases. CDR1 is SGHRS, CDR2 YFSETQ, per germline. This CDR3 is 15 amino acids long. Trimming removed 0 bases from V and 7 bases from J, with 14 bases in between. The CDR3 DNA is TGCGCCAGCAGCTTGGTGGCAGCTCAGGGGAATGAGCAGTTCTTC. Amino acid sequence: CASSLVAAQGNEQFF. The full variable domain, completed using reference TRBV5-1 and TRBJ2-1, is KAGVTQTPRYLIKTRGQQVTLSCSPISGHRSVSWYQQTPGQGLQFLFEYFSETQRNKGNFPGRFSGRQFSNSRSEMNVSTLELGDSALYLCASSLVAAQGNEQFFGPGTRLTVL.

The genes are TRBV5-1 and TRBJ1-6, with unresolved D. V was pared by 0 bases and J by 5 bases, with 9 bases between. The CDR3 is 15 amino acids. In germline, CDR1 is SGHRS, CDR2 YFSETQ. CDR3 protein: CASSLGDGDNSPLHF. In nucleotides, the CDR3 is TGCGCCAGCAGCTTGGGAGACGGAGATAATTCACCCCTCCACTTT.

This chain connects TRBV28 to TRBJ1-5; TRBD1 agrees at 12 bases. The germline gives CDR1 MDHEN, CDR2 SYDVKM. The CDR3 is made up of 18 amino acids. Trimming at V came to 5 bases and at J to 2 bases, leaving 10 bases not matched to a gene. The DNA for the CDR3 is TGTGCCAGCAGTCCCCCGGGACAGGGGGCAGGGGGCAATCAGCCCCAGCATTTT. This codes for CASSPPGQGAGGNQPQHF.

Written as DNA, the CDR3 is TGTGCCAGCTCATTGGCGGAGAACTCCTACAATGAGCAGTTCTTC. It yields the protein CASSLAENSYNEQFF. This rearrangement joins TRBV18 to TRBJ2-1; D gene unclear. The CDR3 is made up of 15 amino acids. V shed 5 bases and J shed 0 bases, with 11 bases lying between them. Germline-derived CDR1 and CDR2 are KGHSH and LQKENI.

This clone was counted between two and nine times. The V call is TRBV25-1, the J call TRBJ1-3; 8 bases line up with TRBD1. Germline V gives CDR1 MGHDK, CDR2 SYGVNS. The V gene end was trimmed by 8 bases and the J gene end by 3 bases; junction bases not matched to a gene: 6. The CDR3 loop spans 14 amino acids. The CDR3 DNA reads TGTGCCAGCCAGCGCAGGGGGCTTGGAAACACCATATATTTT. Protein: CASQRRGLGNTIYF.

The gene calls are TRBV5-4 and TRBJ2-1, with D possibly matching TRBD2 (7 bases). Deletions cut 7 bases from V and 10 bases from J, with 15 bases between. The CDR3 consists of 12 residues. CDR1 is SGHNT and CDR2 is YYREEE in the germline V gene (reference sequence). The CDR3 nucleotides are TGTGCCAGCGGGGGGGCGGGGTGGGAGCAGTTCTTC. Translated: CASGGAGWEQFF.

J is TRBJ2-7 and V is TRBV28; 9 nucleotides match TRBD1. CDR1 is MDHEN and CDR2 is SYDVKM in the germline V gene. The CDR3 length is 14 residues. V dropped 5 bases and J dropped 4; count of bases not matched to a gene: 6. The CDR3 DNA sequence: TGTGCCAGCAGTACGCCGGGACAGGGTTACGAGCAGTACTTC. It translates to CASSTPGQGYEQYF. The whole variable domain, filled in from reference TRBV28 and TRBJ2-7, reads DVKVTQSSRYLVKRTGEKVFLECVQDMDHENMFWYRQDPGLGLRLIYFSYDVKMKEKGDIPEGYSVSREKKERFSLILESASTNQTSMYLCASSTPGQGYEQYFGPGTRLTVT.